The present T cell receptor beta chain was sequenced within a study of early T cells in non-severe SARS-CoV-2 infection. For the study at large: Unpaired chains resulted from sequencing bulk RNA of unsorted whole blood.

The ends lost 0 bases at V and 10 bases at J; junction bases unmatched: 2. CDR3 length: 12 residues. Per germline, CDR1 SGHTS and CDR2 YDEGEE. This clonotype was detected a few times. Its antigen is not known. Unique molecular identifiers tagged individual cDNA molecules. TCRdb used MiXCR to reprocess the 5' RACE reads, holding one entry per CDR3 protein. The sample includes some 42,000 distinct CDR3 sequences, about 6% seen only once; the top ten take about 7.8%. Findings and caveats of the study: Using VDJdb, the matching emphasized anti-spike CD8 responses while missing private and CD4 specificities.

The TCR was taken from an adult who was a healthcare worker with PCR-confirmed SARS-CoV-2 infection or an uninfected control (not recorded which). The material was whole blood, obtained at baseline. This chain links TRBV5-8 with TRBJ1-2, with 8 bases identical to TRBD1. The CDR3 nucleotides read TGTGCCAGCAGCTTGGACAGGGGGATCTACACCTTC. Translating it yields CASSLDRGIYTF.